The next 29 T cell receptor beta chains were all read from a single sample in a study of blood T cell repertoires in COVID-19. TCRdb's copy holds only in-frame clones and misses some; the assay was immunoSEQ multiplex PCR. Of approximately 280,000 clones listed, approximately 82% are singletons. The sequenced sample was PBMCs or T cells enriched from blood (not recorded which). The receptors stem from a man aged 35 to 55 who had been exposed to COVID-19.

The CDR3, as DNA: TGTGCCAGCCACAAAGCAGGGGGCTTGGGCAATCAGCCCCAGCATTTT. Its translation: CASHKAGGLGNQPQHF. The chain recombines TRBV7-2 with TRBJ1-5, with 8 bases that match TRBD1. This CDR3 contains 16 residues. Germline values: CDR1 SGHTA, CDR2 FQGNSA. J gave up 2 bases and V 8 bases, and 11 bases lay outside the gene matches.

This sequence joins TRBV7-9 and TRBJ2-1, with TRBD2 as a possible D gene (5 bases). The length of the CDR3 is 18 residues. V was trimmed by 10 bases and J by 6 bases, leaving 31 bases between them. Germline lookup yields CDR1 SEHNR and CDR2 FQNEAQ (reference sequence). CDR3 loop: CAIGFGVRGNARGNEQFF. The CDR3 bases are TGTGCCATCGGTTTTGGGGTAAGAGGGAACGCCCGCGGCAATGAGCAGTTCTTC.

There are a few counts of this clone. CDR3 in amino acids: CASSITGADYGYTF. The CDR3 nucleotides are TGTGCCAGCAGTATCACAGGGGCGGACTATGGCTACACCTTC. The chain joins TRBV3-1 (or the pseudogene TRBV3-2) to TRBJ1-2; 7 bases line up with TRBD1. Germline lookup yields CDR1 LGHDT and CDR2 YNNKEL (reference sequence). There are 14 residues in the CDR3. V dropped 6 bases and J dropped 3; count of bases not matched to a gene: 7.

This chain connects TRBV19 to TRBJ2-6; TRBD1 might be the D (6 bases). Germline V lookup: CDR1 LNHDA, CDR2 SQIVND (reference sequence). Trimming cost V 3 bases and J 2 bases, with 14 bases left between them. This CDR3 spans 17 amino acids. This chain's CDR3 is CASSMGQGFAGANVLTF. The DNA for the CDR3 is TGTGCCAGTAGTATGGGGCAGGGGTTCGCTGGGGCCAACGTCCTGACTTTC.

The genes are TRBV30 and TRBJ1-5, with 10 bases fitting TRBD1. The germline gives CDR1 GTSNPN, CDR2 SVGIG (reference sequence). The CDR3 is 14 amino acids. With 1 base clipped from V and 7 bases from J, the junction kept 4 bases outside the gene matches. The CDR3 is CAWSARTGGQPQHF. The CDR3, as DNA: TGTGCCTGGAGTGCCCGGACAGGGGGACAGCCCCAGCATTTT.

The gene calls are TRBV28 and TRBJ2-1; 10 positions agree with TRBD2. Unmatched junction bases numbered 11, after V lost 4 bases and J lost 8 bases. CDR3 length: 16 amino acids. The germline CDR1 and CDR2 sequences are MDHEN and SYDVKM. The DNA of the CDR3 is TGTGCCAGCAGTTCACATTCTAGCGGGAGTGGCTATGAGCAGTTCTTC. It yields the protein CASSSHSSGSGYEQFF.

J is TRBJ2-3 and V is TRBV5-5; 7 bases are shared with TRBD2. This CDR3 has 19 residues. Trimming took 0 bases from V and 4 from J; bases not matched to a gene: 17. The germline CDR1 and CDR2 sequences are SGHKS and YYEKEE (reference sequence). CDR3 DNA sequence: TGTGCCAGCAGCTTGGGGGGCACCCTAGCGGTCTCAGCTTCAGATACGCAGTATTTT. This gives the protein CASSLGGTLAVSASDTQYF.

This clone was observed a single time. The V and J genes are TRBV11-2 and TRBJ1-5; no clear D. The germline gives CDR1 SGHAT, CDR2 FQNNGV. The CDR3 has 13 residues. V was shortened by 2 bases and J by 9 bases, with 11 bases between the two germline ends. As DNA, the CDR3 is TGTGCCAGCAGCTTATGGGGAGAGGGGCCCCAGCATTTT. Amino acids: CASSLWGEGPQHF. Together with reference TRBV11-2 and TRBJ1-5, the CDR3 gives the full variable domain: EAGVAQSPRYKIIEKRQSVAFWCNPISGHATLYWYQQILGQGPKLLIQFQNNGVVDDSQLPKDRFSAERLKGVDSTLKIQPAKLEDSAVYLCASSLWGEGPQHFGDGTRLSIL.

The J gene is TRBJ1-5, the V gene TRBV6-5, with D unresolved. Germline loops: CDR1 MNHEY, CDR2 SVGAGI. This CDR3 contains 14 residues. The V gene lost 8 bases and the J gene lost 7 bases, with 18 bases spanning the gap. CDR3 DNA: TGTGCCAGCGGACTGGTGCGCGTAGGCCAGCCCCAGCATTTT. Encoded protein: CASGLVRVGQPQHF.

This clone was seen a handful of times. The chain uses TRBV5-4 and TRBJ1-4; D is unclear. Trimming left V 6 bases short and J 7 bases short, with 13 bases between. The germline V gene has CDR1 SGHNT and CDR2 YYREEE (reference sequence). The CDR3 length is 13 residues. CDR3 amino acids: CASNLSPGEKLFF. DNA for the CDR3: TGTGCCAGCAACCTTTCTCCGGGTGAAAAACTGTTTTTT.

The chain combines TRBV9 with TRBJ2-2; D possibly corresponds to TRBD1 (5 bases). V was pared by 1 base and J by 0 bases, with 7 bases between. Germline V gene sequence: CDR1 SGDLS, CDR2 YYNGEE. The CDR3 is made up of 15 amino acids. CDR3 in DNA: TGTGCCAGCAGCGTAATAGGGGCGAACACCGGGGAGCTGTTTTTT. Protein sequence: CASSVIGANTGELFF.

The V and J genes are TRBV30 and TRBJ2-1, with TRBD2 matching 8 bases. The ends lost 0 bases at V and 3 bases at J; junction bases unmatched: 7. CDR3 length equals 16 residues. Germline assignment: CDR1 GTSNPN and CDR2 SVGIG (reference sequence). The chain's CDR3 is CAWSVLSSGIYNEQFF. The CDR3 DNA sequence: TGTGCCTGGAGTGTACTAAGTAGCGGGATCTACAATGAGCAGTTCTTC.

This chain links TRBV19 with TRBJ1-6; 8 bases line up with TRBD1. Germline V CDR1 and CDR2: LNHDA, SQIVND (reference sequence). The length of the CDR3 is 13 residues. J was trimmed by 8 bases and V by 6 bases; bases with no gene match: 3. CDR3 nucleotides: TGTGCCAGTAGCAGGGGGCAGGATTCACCCCTCCACTTT. Protein product: CASSRGQDSPLHF.

The chain couples TRBV10-3 to TRBJ2-3; D is uncertain. Per the germline V gene, CDR1 is ENHRY and CDR2 is SYGVKD. Trimming left V 6 bases short and J 2 bases short, with 9 bases between. The CDR3 totals 13 residues. CDR3 protein: CAIREPNTDTQYF. Here the CDR3 DNA reads TGTGCCATCAGAGAGCCAAACACAGATACGCAGTATTTT.

The genes are TRBV11-2 and TRBJ2-4; D gene uncertain. The CDR3 has 11 amino acids. Germline V gives CDR1 SGHAT, CDR2 FQNNGV. Trimming took off 6 bases at V and 4 bases at J, with 4 bases between the two ends. CDR3 sequence reads: CASSPKNIQYF. DNA of the CDR3: TGTGCCAGCAGTCCAAAAAACATTCAGTACTTC.

The CDR3 sequence: CASSPQGTRKGEKLFF. For the CDR3, the DNA is TGTGCCAGCAGCCCACAGGGGACGCGGAAAGGTGAAAAACTGTTTTTT. The rearrangement joins TRBV9 to TRBJ1-4; TRBD1 matches at 7 bases. Germline trimming cut 4 bases from V and 7 bases from J; bases unmatched to any gene: 13. The CDR3 loop spans 16 amino acids. Per germline, CDR1 SGDLS and CDR2 YYNGEE. Complete variable domain (other parts from reference TRBV9 and TRBJ1-4): DSGVTQTPKHLITATGQRVTLRCSPRSGDLSVYWYQQSLDQGLQFLIQYYNGEERAKGNILERFSAQQFPDLHSELNLSSLELGDSALYFCASSPQGTRKGEKLFFGSGTQLSVL.

V gene TRBV5-1 combines with J gene TRBJ2-7, with 8 bases matching TRBD1. V trimming: 0 bases; J trimming: 3 bases; junction bases outside the gene matches: 5. The germline gives CDR1 SGHRS, CDR2 YFSETQ. The CDR3 has 15 amino acids. CDR3 sequence reads: CASSLGQGFYYEQYF. Here the CDR3 DNA reads TGCGCCAGCAGCTTGGGACAGGGGTTTTACTACGAGCAGTACTTC.

This chain joins TRBV27 and TRBJ1-2; no firm D call. V was trimmed by 10 bases and J by 0 bases, leaving 15 bases between them. The CDR3 has 14 amino acids. In germline, CDR1 is MNHEY, CDR2 SMNVEV (reference sequence). In DNA form, the CDR3 reads TGTGCCACGCGGCCCCCCGTGTCTAACTATGGCTACACCTTC. Its protein is CATRPPVSNYGYTF.

This rearrangement joins TRBV5-6 to TRBJ1-1, with 9 bases lining up with TRBD1. The CDR3 has 15 amino acids. CDR1 SGHDT and CDR2 YYEEEE come from the germline V gene. Trimming cost V 3 bases and J 1 base; bases outside gene matches: 4. The CDR3 is CASSYWDRENTEAFF. Here the CDR3 DNA reads TGTGCCAGCAGCTACTGGGACAGGGAGAACACTGAAGCTTTCTTT.

This chain joins TRBV19 and TRBJ1-1; D may be TRBD1 (6 bases). The CDR3 extends over 17 amino acids. Trimming cost V 3 bases and J 0 bases, with 17 bases left between them. CDR1 and CDR2 (germline): LNHDA, SQIVND (reference sequence). The CDR3 bases are TGTGCCAGTAGTATCTCGGGGGGCGCGGGGTTGAACACTGAAGCTTTCTTT. Translated: CASSISGGAGLNTEAFF.

The V and J genes are TRBV28 and TRBJ1-2; D gene uncertain. CDR3 length: 14 residues. V dropped 4 bases and J dropped 2 bases, with 11 bases sitting between them. CDR1 is MDHEN and CDR2 is SYDVKM in the germline V gene. The CDR3 DNA sequence: TGTGCCAGCAGTTCGGAGCGGAGGAACTATGGCTACACCTTC. Protein: CASSSERRNYGYTF.

The chain recombines TRBV6-5 with TRBJ1-2, with no clear D. The germline V and J ends were trimmed by 7 bases and 5 bases, with 14 bases remaining between them. CDR1 MNHEY and CDR2 SVGAGI come from the germline V gene. The length of the CDR3 is 13 residues. The CDR3: CASTPAGKYGYTF. The CDR3 coding sequence is TGTGCCAGCACCCCCGCGGGGAAGTATGGCTACACCTTC.

V usage is TRBV10-3 and J usage is TRBJ2-1; TRBD1 agrees at 8 bases. The CDR3 is made up of 12 amino acids. The germline CDR1 and CDR2 sequences are ENHRY and SYGVKD. Trimming cost V 6 bases and J 9 bases; bases outside gene matches: 4. CDR3 in DNA: TGTGCCATCAGGCAGGGGGCCGGTGAGCAGTTCTTC. Translating it yields CAIRQGAGEQFF.

The rearrangement uses TRBV6-5 and TRBJ2-2; D is possibly TRBD1 (5 bases). Trimming cost V 0 bases and J 7 bases, with 15 bases left between them. The CDR3 covers 16 residues. CDR1 is MNHEY, CDR2 SVGAGI, per germline. CDR3 residues: CASSYSAGSYGGELFF. The CDR3 DNA reads as TGTGCCAGCAGTTACTCGGCAGGGTCGTACGGCGGGGAGCTGTTTTTT.

The chain combines TRBV29-1 with TRBJ1-1; 9 bases fit TRBD1. The V gene's germline CDR1 is SQVTM and CDR2 ANQGSEA. The CDR3 sequence is 17 residues long. The J segment lost 1 base and the V segment lost 4 bases, leaving 13 bases of the junction unmatched. CDR3 loop: CSVADGWGTGPNTEAFF. Here the CDR3 DNA reads TGCAGCGTTGCCGACGGCTGGGGGACAGGGCCGAACACTGAAGCTTTCTTT.

The V call is TRBV10-3, the J call TRBJ2-7, with D perhaps TRBD1 (5 bases). Germline V gene data show CDR1 as ENHRY and CDR2 as SYGVKD. Trimming removed 2 bases at V and 3 bases at J, with 8 bases between. This CDR3 comprises 13 residues. CDR3 bases: TGTGCCATCAGTGAGCGGCAGGGCTACGAGCAGTACTTC. Encoded protein: CAISERQGYEQYF.

The chain recombines TRBV3-1 (or the pseudogene TRBV3-2) with TRBJ2-7; 7 bases are a match to TRBD2. V was clipped by 3 bases and J by 2 bases; unmatched bases: 10. The germline V gene has CDR1 LGHDT and CDR2 YNNKEL (reference sequence). The CDR3 is made up of 16 amino acids. The CDR3 DNA sequence: TGTGCCAGCAGCCATGTAGATGGGAGGGACGCCTACGAGCAGTACTTC. This translates into CASSHVDGRDAYEQYF.

The chain joins TRBV5-1 to TRBJ1-3; no clear D gene. The CDR3 has 15 residues. From germline, CDR1 is SGHRS and CDR2 YFSETQ. The V and J ends lost 1 base and 0 bases respectively, with 8 bases between them. CDR3 sequence reads: CASSLNGDSGNTIYF. The CDR3 bases are TGCGCCAGCAGCTTGAACGGGGACTCTGGAAACACCATATATTTT.

This clone was recorded only once. J is TRBJ1-2 and V is TRBV6-5, with 7 bases fitting TRBD1. Per the germline V gene, CDR1 is MNHEY and CDR2 is SVGAGI. This CDR3 spans 14 amino acids. The V gene end was trimmed by 5 bases and the J gene end by 7 bases; junction bases not matched to a gene: 10. CDR3 sequence (DNA): TGTGCCAGCAGTCCGTCGCCCGACAGGGCTGGCTACACCTTC. Protein product: CASSPSPDRAGYTF.